These 22 T cell receptor beta chains came from one sample sequenced in a study of T cells in tuberculosis (dated by TCRdb to the late 2010s). PBMC were thawed, rested overnight, stained with GMM-loaded CD1B tetramer, a Live/Dead dye and anti-CD3, and then sorted on a FACS Aria II. C32 glucose monomycolate purified from Rhodococcus equi was loaded onto CD1B tetramers. Library preparation used the immunoSEQ multiplex PCR assay. TCRdb retrieved this table from immuneACCESS and kept in-frame rearrangements only. Not all clones are present; in checked studies, unresolved V genes account for under half, and no reason is known for the remainder. This sample has about 58,000 clones in its table, and around 90% of those were observed once. Around a fifth of the sample lies in the top ten. Source material: CD1b-GMM tetramer-negative cells sorted from PBMCs. This sample's cell subset or site label indicates: T cells not binding CD1B-GMM tetramer, sorted from same donor. These receptors all stem from an adult woman with latent tuberculosis.

The genes are TRBV30 and TRBJ1-5; D perhaps matches TRBD1 (5 bases). Trimming left V 0 bases short and J 3 bases short, with 18 bases between. Germline CDR1 GTSNPN, CDR2 SVGIG (reference sequence). This CDR3 comprises 17 residues. The CDR3 protein is CAWSVRERGWFNQPQHF. CDR3 coding DNA: TGTGCCTGGAGTGTACGAGAAAGGGGCTGGTTCAATCAGCCCCAGCATTTT.

This clone was detected only once. The chain has TRBV5-1 and TRBJ1-1, with a weak D call TRBD1 (5 bases). The CDR3 runs to 16 residues. Trimming cost V 5 bases and J 0 bases, with 17 bases left between them. CDR1 SGHRS and CDR2 YFSETQ come from the germline V gene. The CDR3 bases are TGCGCCAGCAGTCCCGGGACTCCGGGCATGAACACTGAAGCTTTCTTT. Translating it yields CASSPGTPGMNTEAFF.

The V and J genes are TRBV27 and TRBJ2-7; 7 nucleotides match TRBD1. From germline, CDR1 is MNHEY and CDR2 SMNVEV (reference sequence). CDR3 length: 15 residues. V dropped 3 bases and J dropped 3; count of bases not matched to a gene: 8. CDR3 nucleotide sequence: TGTGCCAGCAGTTTGACAGGGAGCGGATTCTACGAGCAGTACTTC. Encoded protein: CASSLTGSGFYEQYF.

The CDR3 protein is CASSPRDSGKAFF. The CDR3 DNA reads as TGTGCCAGCTCACCACGGGACTCTGGGAAGGCTTTCTTT. This chain links TRBV18 with TRBJ1-1; a weak D match, TRBD1 (5 bases). The CDR3 runs 13 residues. Between the trimmed V and J ends, which lost 1 base and 11 bases, there was a span of 14 bases. Germline CDR1 is KGHSH and CDR2 is LQKENI.

The V call is TRBV18, the J call TRBJ1-3; 7 nucleotides match TRBD1. CDR3 length: 17 residues. Germline values: CDR1 KGHSH, CDR2 LQKENI. V lost 3 bases, J lost 0 bases, and 8 bases stayed unmatched. CDR3 loop: CASSPRTGESSGNTIYF. The DNA of the CDR3 is TGTGCCAGCTCACCCCGGACAGGCGAGAGCTCTGGAAACACCATATATTTT.

The gene calls are TRBV6-6 and TRBJ1-6; no clear D gene. Germline V gives CDR1 MNHNY, CDR2 SVGAGI (reference sequence). CDR3 size: 12 residues. V lost 2 bases and J lost 7, with 3 bases in between. CDR3 residues: CASSYTNSPLHF. For the CDR3, the DNA is TGTGCCAGCAGTTACACAAATTCACCCCTCCACTTT.

This clone was detected once. This chain connects TRBV29-1 to TRBJ2-1, with D possibly being TRBD2 (6 bases). Germline V gene lookup returns CDR1 SQVTM and CDR2 ANQGSEA. The CDR3 contains 12 residues. The V gene lost 0 bases and the J gene lost 9 bases, with 9 bases spanning the gap. Here the CDR3 reads CSVEEWRAEQFF. The CDR3 coding sequence is TGCAGCGTTGAAGAGTGGAGGGCTGAGCAGTTCTTC.

The chain employs TRBV18 and TRBJ2-7, with D perhaps TRBD2 (5 bases). V lost 3 bases, J lost 7 bases, and 10 bases lay in between. Germline CDR1 reads KGHSH; CDR2 reads LQKENI. The CDR3 sequence is 12 residues long. The CDR3 DNA reads TGTGCCAGCTCACCCGGTCGGACTGAGCAGTACTTC. It is translated as CASSPGRTEQYF. Filled out from reference TRBV18 and TRBJ2-7, the complete variable domain reads NAGVMQNPRHLVRRRGQEARLRCSPMKGHSHVYWYRQLPEEGLKFMVYLQKENIIDESGMPKERFSAEFPKEGPSILRIQQVVRGDSAAYFCASSPGRTEQYFGPGTRLTVT.

V is TRBV6-4 and J is TRBJ2-1, with a tentative D call TRBD2 (5 bases). This CDR3 is 14 amino acids long. Between the trimmed V and J ends, which lost 5 bases and 2 bases, there was a span of 10 bases. Germline V gene lookup returns CDR1 MRHNA and CDR2 SNTAGT. CDR3 region: CASSLRAPYNEQFF. As DNA, the CDR3 is TGTGCCAGCAGTCTGAGGGCGCCCTACAATGAGCAGTTCTTC.

The chain employs TRBV19 and TRBJ1-4; no clear D gene. Germline V gene sequence: CDR1 LNHDA, CDR2 SQIVND (reference sequence). Trimming pared 3 bases from V and 8 bases from J, leaving 13 bases between. This CDR3 has 14 amino acids. CDR3 bases: TGTGCCAGTAGTATCGGGGTGAGAGGGGAAAAACTGTTTTTT. This gives the protein CASSIGVRGEKLFF.

CDR3 sequence: CASSPGTGRQFF. The CDR3 DNA sequence: TGTGCCAGCAGCCCGGGGACAGGCCGGCAGTTCTTC. The chain carries TRBV11-3 and TRBJ2-1; TRBD1 matches at 8 bases. The J segment lost 12 bases and the V segment lost 5 bases, leaving 6 bases of the junction unmatched. The CDR3 has 12 residues. The germline gives CDR1 SGHNT, CDR2 YENEEA. The entire variable domain, with the rest obtained from reference TRBV11-3 and TRBJ2-1, is as follows: EAGVVQSPRYKIIEKKQPVAFWCNPISGHNTLYWYLQNLGQGPELLIRYENEEAVDDSQLPKDRFSAERLKGVDSTLKIQPAELGDSAVYLCASSPGTGRQFFGPGTRLTVL.

J is TRBJ1-4 and V is TRBV4-2, with TRBD1 identical over 8 bases. The CDR3 loop spans 14 amino acids. CDR1 and CDR2 from the germline V gene are LGHNA and YNFKEQ. After removal of 0 bases from V and 6 bases from J, the junction contained 0 bases not matched to a gene. The CDR3 sequence: CASSQEQGDEKLFF. Here the CDR3 DNA reads TGTGCCAGCAGCCAAGAACAGGGGGATGAAAAACTGTTTTTT.

This clone was seen a single time. V is TRBV20-1 and J is TRBJ2-7, with D possibly TRBD1 on 5 matching bases. Germline CDR1 is DFQATT and CDR2 is SNEGSKA (reference sequence). This CDR3 is built from 11 residues. V was clipped by 2 bases and J by 5 bases, with 7 bases between them. Here the CDR3 DNA reads TGCAGTGCTAGAACGGACAACGAGCAGTACTTC. The encoded protein is CSARTDNEQYF.

The chain is built from TRBV4-1 and TRBJ1-5; possible D gene TRBD1, 5 bases. This CDR3 has 13 residues. The V gene's germline CDR1 is MGHRA and CDR2 YSYEKL. V gave up 5 bases and J gave up 4 bases, with 9 bases separating them. The CDR3 DNA follows: TGCGCCAGCAGCGTGAACAGGAATCAGCCCCAGCATTTT. Its protein product is CASSVNRNQPQHF.

This rearrangement joins TRBV9 to TRBJ2-3; tentatively, D is TRBD2 (5 bases). The germline gives CDR1 SGDLS, CDR2 YYNGEE. This CDR3 region has 17 residues. The V gene lost 0 bases and the J gene lost 2 bases, with 16 bases spanning the gap. In DNA form, the CDR3 reads TGTGCCAGCAGCGTAGCCGGCTCTAGCAGACACACAGATACGCAGTATTTT. Its protein product is CASSVAGSSRHTDTQYF.

The rearrangement links TRBV6-5 to TRBJ1-2; maybe TRBD1 (5 bases). The CDR3 sequence is 14 residues long. Germline CDR1 reads MNHEY; CDR2 reads SVGAGI. The V gene lost 2 bases and the J gene lost 8 bases, with 15 bases spanning the gap. In DNA form, the CDR3 reads TGTGCCAGCAGTTACCCCGGGGGAGGTGGGGGCTACACCTTC. Translating gives CASSYPGGGGGYTF.

The chain uses TRBV19 and TRBJ1-3, with TRBD1 matching over 7 bases. This CDR3 contains 15 residues. Germline assignment: CDR1 LNHDA and CDR2 SQIVND (reference sequence). The V segment lost 6 bases and the J segment 4 bases; nucleotides outside the gene matches: 9. The CDR3 spells CASRDDRVGGNTIYF. As DNA, the CDR3 is TGTGCCAGTAGGGACGACAGGGTGGGAGGAAACACCATATATTTT. Variable domain in full (rest from reference TRBV19 and TRBJ1-3): DGGITQSPKYLFRKEGQNVTLSCEQNLNHDAMYWYRQDPGQGLRLIYYSQIVNDFQKGDIAEGYSVSREKKESFPLTVTSAQKNPTAFYLCASRDDRVGGNTIYFGEGSWLTVV.

The table lists this clone with a few counts. The J gene is TRBJ1-1, the V gene TRBV5-1; no definite D call. The CDR3 runs to 13 residues. Trimming pared 6 bases from V and 0 bases from J, leaving 9 bases between. CDR1 is SGHRS and CDR2 is YFSETQ in the germline V gene. The CDR3 sequence: CASTEQMNTEAFF. DNA of the CDR3: TGCGCCAGCACGGAACAGATGAACACTGAAGCTTTCTTT.

CDR3 in amino acids: CASSHVGLVGRNTQYF. As DNA, the CDR3 is TGCGCCAGCAGCCACGTGGGACTAGTGGGCAGGAATACGCAGTATTTT. The chain recombines TRBV4-3 with TRBJ2-3; 8 nucleotides agree with TRBD2. The length of the CDR3 is 16 residues. V was pared by 3 bases and J by 7 bases, with 12 bases of the junction left unmatched. Germline V gene lookup returns CDR1 LGHNA and CDR2 YSLEER.

The rearrangement uses TRBV19 and TRBJ1-4; no clear D gene. CDR1 is LNHDA and CDR2 is SQIVND in the germline V gene (reference sequence). The CDR3 runs 14 residues. V lost 3 bases to trimming and J lost 8 bases, with 13 bases between them. The CDR3 DNA follows: TGTGCCAGTAGTATGTATATTCTGTCCGAAAAACTGTTTTTT. Translation: CASSMYILSEKLFF. The variable domain in full, with the rest retrieved from reference TRBV19 and TRBJ1-4, is DGGITQSPKYLFRKEGQNVTLSCEQNLNHDAMYWYRQDPGQGLRLIYYSQIVNDFQKGDIAEGYSVSREKKESFPLTVTSAQKNPTAFYLCASSMYILSEKLFFGSGTQLSVL.

The chain has TRBV7-2 and TRBJ2-5, with TRBD2 identical over 12 bases. J gave up 4 bases and V 6 bases, and 6 bases lay outside the gene matches. The CDR3 is 15 residues long. The germline V gene encodes CDR1 SGHTA and CDR2 FQGNSA. The CDR3 region is CASSRTSGVGETQYF. CDR3 bases: TGTGCCAGCAGTCGGACTAGCGGGGTGGGAGAGACCCAGTACTTC.

The chain is built from TRBV4-3 and TRBJ2-7; weak D call: TRBD1 (7 bases). The CDR3 runs 15 residues. Germline CDR1 and CDR2: LGHNA and YSLEER. Trimming shortened V by 2 bases and J by 3 bases, and 14 bases separated the two germline ends. CDR3: CASSQNRGLNYEQYF. In DNA, the CDR3 is TGCGCCAGCAGCCAAAACAGGGGACTGAACTACGAGCAGTACTTC.